The 3 T cell receptor beta chains below were found in one sample sequenced in a study of chemoradiotherapy in HPV16-positive cancers. Sequencing was performed with immunoSEQ multiplex PCR; in TCRdb, only in-frame clones are kept and a portion is missing. The sample contains about 66,000 clones, about nine tenths of which appear only once. The sample consisted of blood, taken from a patient who underwent chemoradiotherapy. The source of these receptors is a human donor with HPV-associated anogenital cancer.

Remarks on this clone: The sample has other DNA sequences that encode this CDR3 too. The genes are TRBV28 and TRBJ1-4; D unresolved. V was cut by 3 bases and J by 8 bases, with 4 bases left in between. Germline lookup yields CDR1 MDHEN and CDR2 SYDVKM. The length of the CDR3 is 11 residues. The CDR3 protein is CASSLREKLFF. The DNA of the CDR3 is TGTGCCAGCAGTTTGAGGGAAAAACTGTTTTTT. Full variable domain (remainder filled in from reference TRBV28 and TRBJ1-4): DVKVTQSSRYLVKRTGEKVFLECVQDMDHENMFWYRQDPGLGLRLIYFSYDVKMKEKGDIPEGYSVSREKKERFSLILESASTNQTSMYLCASSLREKLFFGSGTQLSVL.

The chain links TRBV6-1 to TRBJ2-1; 7 bases fit TRBD1. Germline V CDR1 and CDR2: MNHNS, SASEGT. The CDR3 is 16 amino acids. Unmatched junction bases numbered 11, after V lost 4 bases and J lost 5 bases. CDR3 sequence (DNA): TGTGCCAGCAGTGGGGATACAGGGGCGATTAACAATGAGCAGTTCTTC. Amino acid sequence: CASSGDTGAINNEQFF.

The chain joins TRBV29-1 to TRBJ1-5, with D perhaps TRBD1 (5 bases). The germline gives CDR1 SQVTM, CDR2 ANQGSEA. The CDR3 is 14 residues long. Between the trimmed V and J ends, which lost 6 bases and 1 base, there was a span of 13 bases. The CDR3, as DNA: TGCAGCGTCCTAGAGCAGGGAAGCAATCAGCCCCAGCATTTT. Its protein product is CSVLEQGSNQPQHF. Together with reference TRBV29-1 and TRBJ1-5, the CDR3 gives the full variable domain: SAVISQKPSRDICQRGTSLTIQCQVDSQVTMMFWYRQQPGQSLTLIATANQGSEATYESGFVIDKFPISRPNLTFSTLTVSNMSPEDSSIYLCSVLEQGSNQPQHFGDGTRLSIL.